These 12 T cell receptor beta chains were sequenced from one sample in a study of early T cells in non-severe SARS-CoV-2 infection. A single record per CDR3 protein comes from TCRdb applying MiXCR to the 5' RACE reads. Among some 57,000 distinct CDR3 sequences listed, 7% to 10% were seen once. Sequencing input: whole blood. These receptors were taken from an adult who was a healthcare worker with PCR-confirmed SARS-CoV-2 infection or an uninfected control (not recorded which).

In this sample, this clonotype turned up a few times. The chain is built from TRBV10-3 and TRBJ1-1; D call uncertain. Germline lookup yields CDR1 ENHRY and CDR2 SYGVKD. Trimming removed 6 bases from V and 3 bases from J, with 8 bases in between. The CDR3 is 12 residues long. CDR3 in amino acids: CAIRGPDTEAFF. The DNA for the CDR3 is TGTGCCATCAGGGGCCCCGACACTGAAGCTTTCTTT.

This clonotype was observed many times. The chain combines TRBV12-3 or TRBV12-4 with TRBJ1-2; tentative D call: TRBD1 (5 bases). Trimming pared 6 bases from V and 1 base from J, leaving 9 bases between. The length of the CDR3 is 13 residues. CDR3 bases: TGTGCCAGCAGGGGGGACGGTAACTATGGCTACACCTTC. It encodes CASRGDGNYGYTF.

This clonotype was detected only a few times. The V gene is TRBV5-1, the J gene TRBJ2-7; D is ambiguous. V lost 0 bases to trimming and J lost 2 bases, with 9 bases between them. Germline V gene sequence: CDR1 SGHRS, CDR2 YFSETQ. CDR3 length equals 14 residues. The CDR3 DNA follows: TGCGCCAGCAGCTTGGAGCCTTTTACCTACGAGCAGTACTTC. This codes for CASSLEPFTYEQYF. The full variable domain, in which reference TRBV5-1 and TRBJ2-7 provide the parts outside the CDR3, is KAGVTQTPRYLIKTRGQQVTLSCSPISGHRSVSWYQQTPGQGLQFLFEYFSETQRNKGNFPGRFSGRQFSNSRSEMNVSTLELGDSALYLCASSLEPFTYEQYFGPGTRLTVT.

Only a few counts were recorded for this clonotype. V is TRBV5-1 and J is TRBJ2-2, with 8 bases that match TRBD1. The CDR3 loop spans 14 amino acids. CDR1 and CDR2 from the germline V gene are SGHRS and YFSETQ. The V segment lost 7 bases and the J segment 2 bases; nucleotides outside the gene matches: 4. The CDR3 is CASGDRINTGELFF. Here the CDR3 DNA reads TGCGCCAGCGGGGACAGGATTAACACCGGGGAGCTGTTTTTT.

The chain carries TRBV12-3 or TRBV12-4 and TRBJ2-3, with D possibly being TRBD1 or TRBD2 (5 bases each). The CDR3 covers 15 residues. V was pared by 6 bases and J by 2 bases, with 15 bases between. The CDR3 nucleotides read TGTGCCAGCAGACCTCTGGGACCCGACACAGATACGCAGTATTTT. Translated, it gives CASRPLGPDTDTQYF.

This sequence joins TRBV12-3 or TRBV12-4 and TRBJ2-3; D is unresolved. Trimming pared 3 bases from V and 0 bases from J, leaving 13 bases between. This CDR3 has 16 amino acids. The CDR3 DNA reads TGTGCCAGCAGTTTCGATGGCGGCTCGAGCACAGATACGCAGTATTTT. Translated, it gives CASSFDGGSSTDTQYF.

This clonotype came up many times. The chain has TRBV7-2 and TRBJ2-1; no reliable D call. This CDR3 region has 15 residues. V lost 5 bases, J lost 0 bases, and 11 bases lay in between. Germline V gene lookup returns CDR1 SGHTA and CDR2 FQGNSA. The CDR3 sequence is CASSLTGSSYNEQFF. CDR3 in DNA: TGTGCCAGCAGCCTTACTGGCAGCTCCTACAATGAGCAGTTCTTC.

This clonotype was found a few times. V is TRBV7-2 and J is TRBJ1-1; D may be TRBD1 (5 bases). CDR1 and CDR2 (germline): SGHTA, FQGNSA. Trimming stripped 8 bases from V and 6 bases from J, with 16 bases between. This CDR3 comprises 13 residues. The chain's CDR3 is CASCQARGAEAFF. The CDR3 nucleotides read TGTGCCAGCTGTCAAGCGAGGGGCGCTGAAGCTTTCTTT.

This clonotype was seen a few times. The genes are TRBV30 and TRBJ2-2; D not certain. The CDR3 contains 14 residues. V was clipped by 0 bases and J by 2 bases, with 7 bases between them. Germline V gives CDR1 GTSNPN, CDR2 SVGIG (reference sequence). The CDR3 DNA reads as TGTGCCTGGAGTGTAGTAGACAACACCGGGGAGCTGTTTTTT. This sequence encodes CAWSVVDNTGELFF.

The CDR3 region is CASSPPSAGQETQYF. CDR3 bases: TGTGCCAGCAGTCCCCCCTCGGCGGGGCAAGAGACCCAGTACTTC. V is TRBV6-6 and J is TRBJ2-5, with a possible D match to TRBD2 (6 bases). Between the trimmed V and J ends, which lost 5 bases and 2 bases, there was a span of 15 bases. Germline assignment: CDR1 MNHNY and CDR2 SVGAGI (reference sequence). The CDR3 consists of 15 residues.

This sequence joins TRBV12-3 or TRBV12-4 and TRBJ1-3, with TRBD1 as a possible D gene (6 bases). Trimming cost V 3 bases and J 8 bases, with 23 bases left between them. CDR3 length: 17 residues. The CDR3 DNA reads TGTGCCAGCAGTTTCACCCCCGGGACACCTCGTCGCGACACCATATATTTT. This translates into CASSFTPGTPRRDTIYF.

This clonotype was recorded a few times. The V gene is TRBV30, the J gene TRBJ2-5, with unresolved D. Per germline, CDR1 GTSNPN and CDR2 SVGIG (reference sequence). Deletions cut 3 bases from V and 5 bases from J, with 4 bases between. This CDR3 comprises 10 residues. The CDR3 region has the DNA TGTGCCTGGAGGGGGGAGACCCAGTACTTC. Translating gives CAWRGETQYF. Drawing the rest from reference TRBV30 and TRBJ2-5, the complete variable domain is SQTIHQWPATLVQPVGSPLSLECTVEGTSNPNLYWYRQAAGRGLQLLFYSVGIGQISSEVPQNLSASRPQDRQFILSSKKLLLSDSGFYLCAWRGETQYFGPGTRLLVL.